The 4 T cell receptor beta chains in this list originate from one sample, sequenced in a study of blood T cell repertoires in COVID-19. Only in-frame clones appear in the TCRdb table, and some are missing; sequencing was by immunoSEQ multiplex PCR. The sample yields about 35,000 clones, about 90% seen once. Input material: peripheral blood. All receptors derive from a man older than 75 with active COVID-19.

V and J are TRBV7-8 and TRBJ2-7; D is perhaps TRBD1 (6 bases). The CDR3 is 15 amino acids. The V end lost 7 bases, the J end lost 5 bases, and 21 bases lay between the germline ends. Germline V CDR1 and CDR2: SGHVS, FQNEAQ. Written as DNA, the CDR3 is TGTGCCAGCAACCCAACTGGGGGCCTCAGGAACGAGCAGTACTTC. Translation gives CASNPTGGLRNEQYF.

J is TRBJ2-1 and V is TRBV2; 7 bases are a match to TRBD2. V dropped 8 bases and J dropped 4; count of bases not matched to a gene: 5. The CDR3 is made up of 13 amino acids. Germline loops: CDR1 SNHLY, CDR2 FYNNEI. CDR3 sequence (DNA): TGTGCCAGCGGGAGGGAGAGATACAATGAGCAGTTCTTC. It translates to CASGRERYNEQFF.

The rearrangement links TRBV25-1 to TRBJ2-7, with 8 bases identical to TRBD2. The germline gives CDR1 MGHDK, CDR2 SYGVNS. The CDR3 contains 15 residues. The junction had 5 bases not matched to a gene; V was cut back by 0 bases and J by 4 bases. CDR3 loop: CASSEYGLAYYEQYF. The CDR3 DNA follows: TGTGCCAGCAGTGAATATGGACTAGCTTATTACGAGCAGTACTTC.

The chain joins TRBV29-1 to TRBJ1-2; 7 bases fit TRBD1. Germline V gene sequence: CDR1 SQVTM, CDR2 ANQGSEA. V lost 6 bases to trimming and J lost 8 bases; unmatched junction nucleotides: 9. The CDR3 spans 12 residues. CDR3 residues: CSVAGAGGGYTF. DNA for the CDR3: TGCAGCGTGGCTGGGGCAGGGGGAGGCTACACCTTC.